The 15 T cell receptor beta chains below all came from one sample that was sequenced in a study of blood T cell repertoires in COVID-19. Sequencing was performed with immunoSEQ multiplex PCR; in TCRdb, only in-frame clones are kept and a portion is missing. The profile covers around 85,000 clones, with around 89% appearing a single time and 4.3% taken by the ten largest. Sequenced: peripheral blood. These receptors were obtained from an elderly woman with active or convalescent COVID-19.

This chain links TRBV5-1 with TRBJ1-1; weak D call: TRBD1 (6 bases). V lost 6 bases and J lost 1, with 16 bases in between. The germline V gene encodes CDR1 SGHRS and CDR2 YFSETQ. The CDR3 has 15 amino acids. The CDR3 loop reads CASTEHLGGNTEAFF. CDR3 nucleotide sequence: TGCGCCAGCACCGAACACTTAGGGGGGAACACTGAAGCTTTCTTT. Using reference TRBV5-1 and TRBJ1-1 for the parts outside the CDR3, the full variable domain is KAGVTQTPRYLIKTRGQQVTLSCSPISGHRSVSWYQQTPGQGLQFLFEYFSETQRNKGNFPGRFSGRQFSNSRSEMNVSTLELGDSALYLCASTEHLGGNTEAFFGQGTRLTVV.

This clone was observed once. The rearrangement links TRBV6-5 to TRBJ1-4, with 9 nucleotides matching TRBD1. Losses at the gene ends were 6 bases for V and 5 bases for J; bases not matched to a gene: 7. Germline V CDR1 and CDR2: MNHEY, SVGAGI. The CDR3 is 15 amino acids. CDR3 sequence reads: CASRSDRGRNEKLFF. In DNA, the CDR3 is TGTGCCAGCAGGTCGGACAGGGGTAGGAATGAAAAACTGTTTTTT.

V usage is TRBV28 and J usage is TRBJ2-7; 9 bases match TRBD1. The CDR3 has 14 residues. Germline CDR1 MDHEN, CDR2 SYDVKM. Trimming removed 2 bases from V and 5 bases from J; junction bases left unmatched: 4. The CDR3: CASSLGQGWNEQYF. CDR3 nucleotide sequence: TGTGCCAGCAGTTTAGGACAGGGGTGGAACGAGCAGTACTTC.

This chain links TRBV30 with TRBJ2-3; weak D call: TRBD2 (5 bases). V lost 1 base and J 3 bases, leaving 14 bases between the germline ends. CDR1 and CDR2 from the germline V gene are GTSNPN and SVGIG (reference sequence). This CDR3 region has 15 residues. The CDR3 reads CAWSGGSRSTDTQYF. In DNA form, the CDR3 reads TGTGCCTGGAGTGGAGGGAGCCGCTCGACAGATACGCAGTATTTT.

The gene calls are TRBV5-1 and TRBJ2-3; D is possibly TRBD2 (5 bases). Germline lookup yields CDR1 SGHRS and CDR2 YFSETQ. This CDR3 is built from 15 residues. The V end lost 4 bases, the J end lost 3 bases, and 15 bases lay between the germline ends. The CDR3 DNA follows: TGCGCCAGCAGCGTTCAGAGCGGAAAGACAGATACGCAGTATTTT. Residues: CASSVQSGKTDTQYF.

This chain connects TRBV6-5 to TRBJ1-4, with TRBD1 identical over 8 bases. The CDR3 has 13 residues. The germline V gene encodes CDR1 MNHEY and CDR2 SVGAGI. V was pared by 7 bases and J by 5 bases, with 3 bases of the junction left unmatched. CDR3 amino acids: CASKPGGNEKLFF. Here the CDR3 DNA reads TGTGCCAGCAAGCCAGGGGGCAATGAAAAACTGTTTTTT.

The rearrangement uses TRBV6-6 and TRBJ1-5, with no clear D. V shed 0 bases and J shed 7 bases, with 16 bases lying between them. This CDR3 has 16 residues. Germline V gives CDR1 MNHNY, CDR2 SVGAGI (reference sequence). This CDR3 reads CASSYSRTSSRQPQHF. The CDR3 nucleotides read TGTGCCAGCAGTTACTCGAGGACTTCTAGTCGGCAGCCCCAGCATTTT.

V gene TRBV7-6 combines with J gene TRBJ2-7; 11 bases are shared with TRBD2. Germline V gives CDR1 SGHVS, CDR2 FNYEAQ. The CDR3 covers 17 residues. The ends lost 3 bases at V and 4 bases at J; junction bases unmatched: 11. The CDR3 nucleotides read TGTGCCAGCAGCTTGGGCATAGCGGGAGGGCCGGGGTACGAGCAGTACTTC. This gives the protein CASSLGIAGGPGYEQYF.

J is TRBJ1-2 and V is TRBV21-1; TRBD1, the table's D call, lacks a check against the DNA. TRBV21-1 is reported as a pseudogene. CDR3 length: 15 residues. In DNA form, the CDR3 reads TGTGCCAGCAGCAAAAAGACAGGATCAACGTATGGCTACACCTTC. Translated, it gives CASSKKTGSTYGYTF.

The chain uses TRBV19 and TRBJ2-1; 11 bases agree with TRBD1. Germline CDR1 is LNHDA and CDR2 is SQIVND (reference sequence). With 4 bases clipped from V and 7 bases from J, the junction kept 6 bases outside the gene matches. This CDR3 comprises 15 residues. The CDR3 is CASSTGQGVRNEQFF. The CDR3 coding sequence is TGTGCCAGTAGTACGGGACAGGGGGTGAGGAATGAGCAGTTCTTC.

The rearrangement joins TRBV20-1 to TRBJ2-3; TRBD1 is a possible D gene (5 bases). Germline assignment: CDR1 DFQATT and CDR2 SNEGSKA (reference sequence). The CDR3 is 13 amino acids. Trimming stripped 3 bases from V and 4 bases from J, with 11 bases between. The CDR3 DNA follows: TGCAGTGCTAGTGGGGCCAATTCAGATACGCAGTATTTT. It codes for CSASGANSDTQYF.

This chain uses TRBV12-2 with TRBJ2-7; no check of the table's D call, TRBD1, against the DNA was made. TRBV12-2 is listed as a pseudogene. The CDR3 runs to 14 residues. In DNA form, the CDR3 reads TGTGCAAGTCGGGAAAGGGGTCGGCCCTACGAGCAGTACTTC. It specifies CASRERGRPYEQYF.

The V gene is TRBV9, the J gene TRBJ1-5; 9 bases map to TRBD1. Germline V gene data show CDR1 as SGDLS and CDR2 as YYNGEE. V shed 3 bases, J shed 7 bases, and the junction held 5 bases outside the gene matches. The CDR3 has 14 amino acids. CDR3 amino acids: CASSGGQGWQPQHF. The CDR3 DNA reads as TGTGCCAGCAGCGGGGGACAGGGCTGGCAGCCCCAGCATTTT. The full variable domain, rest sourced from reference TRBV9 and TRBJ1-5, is DSGVTQTPKHLITATGQRVTLRCSPRSGDLSVYWYQQSLDQGLQFLIQYYNGEERAKGNILERFSAQQFPDLHSELNLSSLELGDSALYFCASSGGQGWQPQHFGDGTRLSIL.

CDR3 protein: CASSNPPVQGNTEAFF. Here the CDR3 DNA reads TGTGCCAGCAGCAACCCTCCCGTACAGGGAAACACTGAAGCTTTCTTT. The genes are TRBV28 and TRBJ1-1; a possible D gene is TRBD1 (6 bases). CDR1 is MDHEN, CDR2 SYDVKM, per germline. Trimming removed 6 bases from V and 2 bases from J, with 19 bases in between. This CDR3 contains 16 residues.

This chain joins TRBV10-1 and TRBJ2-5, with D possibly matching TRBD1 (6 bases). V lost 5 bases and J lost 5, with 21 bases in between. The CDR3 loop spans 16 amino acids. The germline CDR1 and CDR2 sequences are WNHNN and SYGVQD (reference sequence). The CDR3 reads CASSPTTGLDWETQYF. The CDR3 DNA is TGCGCCAGCAGTCCCACCACAGGGTTGGATTGGGAGACCCAGTACTTC.